This T cell receptor beta chain stems from a study of cytomegalovirus exposure and HLA in healthy donors. Study-level points and caveats: Many donors shared some public TCRs, even though most TCR sequences were rare. The authors reported that TCR beta sequences could predict HLA-A and HLA-B alleles. These predictions were accurate for most subjects in the first cohort. Earlier analysis looked at TCR beta V segments, and most were productive about 87% or about 30% of the time. The classifier was said to identify cytomegalovirus status with high specificity and sensitivity.

A note on this clone: Antigen unknown.

CDR3 length: 21 residues. Trimming removed 2 bases from V and 2 bases from J; junction bases left unmatched: 23. Germline V CDR1 and CDR2: SGHRS, YFSETQ. PCR employed 60 Vbeta and 13 Jbeta primers. TCRdb's table, derived via immunoSEQ multiplex PCR, lists solely in-frame clones and lacks some. The sample lists around 50,000 clones; about 80% were seen once. V and J are TRBV5-1 and TRBJ2-7; 9 bases line up with TRBD1. Sequenced material: PBMCs. The sequence was obtained from a man aged 50-59 years in good health and CMV-seronegative. The CDR3 here is CASSFSIYSGQGSLFPYEQYF. In DNA form, the CDR3 reads TGCGCCAGCAGCTTCTCCATTTACTCGGGACAGGGATCCCTATTTCCCTACGAGCAGTACTTC.